What follows are 28 T cell receptor beta chains derived from one specimen sequenced in a study of blood T cell repertoires in COVID-19. Clones were read by immunoSEQ multiplex PCR, and TCRdb kept only the in-frame ones, dropping some. The profile shows some 150,000 clones, more than 75% of them singletons. Sequenced input: peripheral blood. These receptors all stem from a human donor with acute or convalescent COVID-19. The donor label of this sample is uncertain.

This chain connects TRBV20-1 to TRBJ1-1; D not certain. This CDR3 region has 14 residues. Germline lookup yields CDR1 DFQATT and CDR2 SNEGSKA (reference sequence). With 3 bases removed from V and 6 bases from J, the gap between germline ends came to 17 bases. In DNA form, the CDR3 reads TGCAGTGCTAGTTCGGTCGAGGGTTTTCCTGAAGCTTTCTTT. Encoded protein: CSASSVEGFPEAFF.

The chain recombines TRBV11-1 with TRBJ1-2; D is unresolved. Trimming cost V 3 bases and J 5 bases, with 13 bases left between them. Germline V gives CDR1 SGHAT, CDR2 FQDESV (reference sequence). The CDR3 consists of 14 residues. CDR3 protein: CASSFRSFDYGYTF. The DNA for the CDR3 is TGTGCCAGCAGCTTCCGGTCATTCGATTATGGCTACACCTTC.

The chain links TRBV5-1 to TRBJ2-7, with 11 positions matching TRBD1. The trim removed 3 bases at V and 2 bases at J, leaving 4 bases unmatched. The CDR3 sequence is 15 residues long. Germline V lookup: CDR1 SGHRS, CDR2 YFSETQ. Written as DNA, the CDR3 is TGCGCCAGCAGCTGGGGGACAGGGGGTGCCTACGAGCAGTACGTC. It specifies CASSWGTGGAYEQYV.

CDR3 in DNA: TGCGCCAGCAGTTTAACTAGTTTAACAGATACGCAGTATTTT. Its translation is CASSLTSLTDTQYF. The genes are TRBV4-3 and TRBJ2-3; possible D gene TRBD2, 5 bases. The length of the CDR3 is 14 residues. Trimming removed 6 bases from V and 3 bases from J, with 13 bases in between. The germline CDR1 and CDR2 sequences are LGHNA and YSLEER.

The chain recombines TRBV28 with TRBJ1-6; 10 positions agree with TRBD1. V dropped 3 bases and J dropped 10; count of bases not matched to a gene: 3. This CDR3 spans 14 amino acids. Germline CDR1 is MDHEN and CDR2 is SYDVKM. CDR3 in amino acids: CASSLGTGDSPLHF. CDR3 bases: TGTGCCAGCAGTTTGGGGACAGGGGACTCACCCCTCCACTTT.

This clone was recorded a few times. The chain links TRBV27 to TRBJ1-5; 7 nucleotides line up with TRBD1. V gave up 11 bases and J gave up 3 bases; unmatched junction bases: 4. This CDR3 contains 12 residues. Germline V gene lookup returns CDR1 MNHEY and CDR2 SMNVEV (reference sequence). The CDR3 here is CAAGQHNQPQHF. CDR3 DNA sequence: TGTGCCGCGGGACAGCACAATCAGCCCCAGCATTTT.

The V gene is TRBV7-3, the J gene TRBJ1-1; 8 positions agree with TRBD1. The junction had 13 bases not matched to a gene; V was cut back by 5 bases and J by 8 bases. The germline V gene has CDR1 SGHTA and CDR2 FQGTGA. The CDR3 totals 15 residues. The CDR3 bases are TGTGCCAGCAGCCCCCAGGGGGCGGCCCAGGTGGAAGCTTTCTTT. Protein: CASSPQGAAQVEAFF. Full variable domain (remainder filled in from reference TRBV7-3 and TRBJ1-1): GAGVSQTPSNKVTEKGKYVELRCDPISGHTALYWYRQSLGQGPEFLIYFQGTGAADDSGLPNDRFFAVRPEGSVSTLKIQRTERGDSAVYLCASSPQGAAQVEAFFGQGTRLTVV.

J is TRBJ1-4 and V is TRBV30; D remains unclear. CDR3 length: 11 amino acids. V was shortened by 4 bases and J by 8 bases, with 8 bases between the two germline ends. From germline, CDR1 is GTSNPN and CDR2 SVGIG (reference sequence). The CDR3 here is CAWKAYEKLFF. In nucleotides, the CDR3 is TGTGCCTGGAAAGCATACGAAAAACTGTTTTTT.

This rearrangement joins TRBV9 to TRBJ2-7; TRBD2 matches at 10 bases. Unmatched junction bases numbered 4, after V lost 4 bases and J lost 3 bases. The CDR3 runs 14 residues. CDR1 SGDLS and CDR2 YYNGEE come from the germline V gene. The CDR3 here is CASSPGLADYEQYF. For the CDR3, the DNA is TGTGCCAGCAGCCCTGGACTAGCGGACTACGAGCAGTACTTC.

This clone was seen just once. V is TRBV4-3 and J is TRBJ2-2, with D maybe TRBD2 (7 bases). CDR3 length: 18 amino acids. CDR1 is LGHNA, CDR2 YSLEER, per germline. V was trimmed by 2 bases and J by 3 bases, leaving 19 bases between them. The CDR3 region is CASSQFLGGRADTGELFF. The DNA for the CDR3 is TGCGCCAGCAGCCAATTTTTAGGGGGGAGGGCCGACACCGGGGAGCTGTTTTTT.

In nucleotides, the CDR3 is TGTGCCAGCAGGCCTGTTTCCGGCTCGCTAGCGGGTCCGTACGTC. Translated: CASRPVSGSLAGPYV. The genes are TRBV6-5 and TRBJ2-7, with TRBD2 matching 8 bases. J lost 12 bases, V lost 6 bases, and 19 bases had no gene match. The germline CDR1 and CDR2 sequences are MNHEY and SVGAGI. The CDR3 is 15 residues long.

J is TRBJ2-2 and V is TRBV2; 7 bases match TRBD2. The CDR3 loop spans 15 amino acids. Germline V gene lookup returns CDR1 SNHLY and CDR2 FYNNEI. With 4 bases clipped from V and 1 base from J, the junction kept 3 bases outside the gene matches. The CDR3 DNA sequence: TGTGCCAGCAGTGCGACTAGCTTGAACACCGGGGAGCTGTTTTTT. Translation gives CASSATSLNTGELFF.

The rearrangement links TRBV18 to TRBJ1-5; 10 bases align to TRBD1. The ends lost 6 bases at V and 0 bases at J; junction bases unmatched: 14. CDR1 and CDR2 from the germline V gene are KGHSH and LQKENI. CDR3 length: 19 amino acids. CDR3 sequence reads: CASSHTAGTGVDSNQPQHF. The CDR3 nucleotides are TGTGCCAGCTCGCACACCGCCGGGACAGGGGTGGATAGCAATCAGCCCCAGCATTTT.

As to this clone: This same CDR3 is encoded by further DNA sequences in the sample. V gene TRBV2 combines with J gene TRBJ2-3, with 9 bases aligning to TRBD1. Germline CDR1 and CDR2: SNHLY and FYNNEI. This CDR3 is 15 amino acids long. With V trimmed by 4 bases and J by 0 bases, 2 bases remained unmatched. The CDR3 region has the DNA TGTGCCAGCAGTGGGGGACAGGGAAGCACAGATACGCAGTATTTT. Its protein product is CASSGGQGSTDTQYF.

This chain uses TRBV7-3 with TRBJ1-2, with D maybe TRBD1 (5 bases). CDR3 length: 11 amino acids. V was pared by 4 bases and J by 7 bases, with 7 bases between. Germline assignment: CDR1 SGHTA and CDR2 FQGTGA. The DNA of the CDR3 is TGTGCCAGCAGCTCCGGGGGTGGCTACACCTTC. Its protein product is CASSSGGGYTF.

The V call is TRBV7-2, the J call TRBJ2-7, with 8 bases matching TRBD2. The germline CDR1 and CDR2 sequences are SGHTA and FQGNSA. This CDR3 is 15 amino acids long. J was trimmed by 0 bases and V by 2 bases; bases with no gene match: 3. The CDR3 DNA follows: TGTGCCAGCAGCTTATCGGCGGGGGGCTCCTACGAGCAGTACTTC. Amino acids: CASSLSAGGSYEQYF.

This chain joins TRBV13 and TRBJ1-4, with a weak D call TRBD1 (5 bases). The CDR3 contains 14 residues. Between the trimmed V and J ends, which lost 6 bases and 8 bases, there was a span of 16 bases. The V gene's germline CDR1 is PRHDT and CDR2 FYEKMQ (reference sequence). CDR3 nucleotide sequence: TGTGCCAGCAGAGACGGGACTGAGGGAGAAAAACTGTTTTTT. Its protein product is CASRDGTEGEKLFF.

This clone was seen just once. The rearrangement links TRBV7-3 to TRBJ1-1; 8 bases line up with TRBD1. The CDR3 totals 13 residues. V was clipped by 4 bases and J by 3 bases; unmatched bases: 1. Germline V gene lookup returns CDR1 SGHTA and CDR2 FQGTGA. Here the CDR3 reads CASSSGQDTEAFF. The DNA for the CDR3 is TGTGCCAGCAGCTCGGGACAGGACACTGAAGCTTTCTTT.

The chain is built from TRBV6-1 and TRBJ2-2; 14 nucleotides match TRBD2. V lost 2 bases, J lost 0 bases, and 5 bases stayed unmatched. The CDR3 extends over 19 amino acids. CDR1 is MNHNS and CDR2 is SASEGT in the germline V gene. CDR3 amino acids: CASSESWGLAGANTGELFF. The CDR3 nucleotides read TGTGCCAGCAGTGAAAGTTGGGGACTAGCGGGAGCGAACACCGGGGAGCTGTTTTTT.

J is TRBJ1-2 and V is TRBV7-9; no clear D. Trimming stripped 2 bases from V and 3 bases from J, with 7 bases between. This CDR3 contains 13 residues. Germline lookup yields CDR1 SEHNR and CDR2 FQNEAQ (reference sequence). The CDR3 here is CASSLNADYGYTF. The CDR3 nucleotides read TGTGCCAGCAGCTTAAATGCGGACTATGGCTACACCTTC.

V and J are TRBV25-1 and TRBJ1-2; possibly TRBD1 for D (6 bases). CDR3 length: 12 residues. Germline assignment: CDR1 MGHDK and CDR2 SYGVNS. V shed 4 bases and J shed 4 bases, with 7 bases lying between them. The CDR3 nucleotides are TGTGCCAGCAGTGGGACAGTCTATGGCTACACCTTC. This gives the protein CASSGTVYGYTF.

The chain combines TRBV2 with TRBJ2-7; TRBD2 is a possible D gene (5 bases). Germline V gene lookup returns CDR1 SNHLY and CDR2 FYNNEI. This CDR3 contains 14 residues. The ends were cut back, 1 base at V and 9 bases at J, with 16 bases in the middle. CDR3 protein: CASSEVGPDSGQYV. The CDR3 bases are TGTGCCAGCAGTGAAGTCGGGCCGGACTCGGGGCAGTACGTC.

This clone was found a few times. The rearrangement uses TRBV13 and TRBJ1-6; the D is unclear. Trimming shortened V by 5 bases and J by 7 bases, and 15 bases separated the two germline ends. CDR3 size: 15 residues. Germline V gene lookup returns CDR1 PRHDT and CDR2 FYEKMQ (reference sequence). CDR3 nucleotides: TGTGCCAGCAGCCTCCGGCAGGCTAACAATTCACCCCTCCACTTT. It codes for CASSLRQANNSPLHF.

V usage is TRBV5-4 and J usage is TRBJ2-3; 12 bases line up with TRBD2. V gave up 4 bases and J gave up 4 bases; unmatched junction bases: 4. Germline V gene sequence: CDR1 SGHNT, CDR2 YYREEE (reference sequence). This CDR3 is built from 15 residues. The CDR3 region has the DNA TGTGCCAGCAGCCGAGCTAGCGGGGGGGCAGATACGCAGTATTTT. Its protein is CASSRASGGADTQYF.

The CDR3 sequence: CAWSVQGTQETQYF. The DNA of the CDR3 is TGTGCCTGGAGTGTTCAGGGTACCCAAGAGACCCAGTACTTC. V usage is TRBV30 and J usage is TRBJ2-5, with D maybe TRBD1 (5 bases). Trimming pared 0 bases from V and 1 base from J, leaving 9 bases between. CDR1 GTSNPN and CDR2 SVGIG come from the germline V gene (reference sequence). The CDR3 is 14 residues long.

The V and J genes are TRBV30 and TRBJ1-4, with 9 nucleotides matching TRBD1. The CDR3 runs to 14 residues. Per germline, CDR1 GTSNPN and CDR2 SVGIG (reference sequence). After removal of 3 bases from V and 5 bases from J, the junction contained 4 bases not matched to a gene. This CDR3 reads CAWRGQGGNEKLFF. In DNA form, the CDR3 reads TGTGCCTGGAGGGGACAGGGCGGCAATGAAAAACTGTTTTTT.

A few counts support this clone. The rearrangement uses TRBV29-1 and TRBJ1-2; weak D call: TRBD1 (5 bases). This CDR3 has 12 amino acids. The ends were cut back, 4 bases at V and 4 bases at J, with 10 bases in the middle. CDR1 and CDR2 from the germline V gene are SQVTM and ANQGSEA. CDR3 sequence: CSVGGGSYGYTF. In DNA form, the CDR3 reads TGCAGCGTTGGGGGGGGTAGCTATGGCTACACCTTC.

The genes are TRBV29-1 and TRBJ2-7; D perhaps matches TRBD1 (6 bases). Per the germline V gene, CDR1 is SQVTM and CDR2 is ANQGSEA. V was shortened by 3 bases and J by 0 bases, with 18 bases between the two germline ends. This CDR3 comprises 16 residues. The CDR3 sequence is CSVEVAGASSSYEQYF. In nucleotides, the CDR3 is TGCAGCGTTGAGGTGGCAGGGGCCTCTAGCTCCTACGAGCAGTACTTC.